Presented here are 7 T cell receptor beta chains from one specimen sequenced in a study of cytomegalovirus exposure and HLA in healthy donors. Primers: 60 Vbeta forward and 13 Jbeta reverse. TCRdb's table, derived via immunoSEQ multiplex PCR, lists solely in-frame clones and lacks some. The sample lists about 100,000 clones; under 80% were seen once. Sequencing was carried out using PBMCs. These receptors were obtained from a man aged 35-49 years in good health and CMV-seropositive.

This sequence joins TRBV10-3 and TRBJ2-7; 7 nucleotides align to TRBD1. CDR3 size: 11 residues. Per germline, CDR1 ENHRY and CDR2 SYGVKD. DNA of the CDR3: TGTGCAACCAGGGGGTCATGGGAGCAGTACTTC. This codes for CATRGSWEQYF.

The rearrangement uses TRBV5-1 and TRBJ2-1, with D unclear. Trimming took off 3 bases at V and 0 bases at J, with 16 bases between the two ends. From germline, CDR1 is SGHRS and CDR2 YFSETQ. The CDR3 has 17 residues. In DNA form, the CDR3 reads TGCGCCAGCAGCTCGGTAGTCCGACAAAGCTCCTACAATGAGCAGTTCTTC. Residues: CASSSVVRQSSYNEQFF.

The chain has TRBV19 and TRBJ2-7, with D possibly being TRBD2 (5 bases). The CDR3 spans 14 residues. CDR1 is LNHDA, CDR2 SQIVND, per germline (reference sequence). Trimming took off 4 bases at V and 3 bases at J, with 13 bases between the two ends. This chain's CDR3 is CASSTPGILYEQYF. The DNA of the CDR3 is TGTGCCAGTAGTACTCCGGGGATTCTCTACGAGCAGTACTTC. Based on the CDR3 plus reference TRBV19 and TRBJ2-7, the full variable domain is DGGITQSPKYLFRKEGQNVTLSCEQNLNHDAMYWYRQDPGQGLRLIYYSQIVNDFQKGDIAEGYSVSREKKESFPLTVTSAQKNPTAFYLCASSTPGILYEQYFGPGTRLTVT.

The rearrangement joins TRBV9 to TRBJ1-1; D is undetermined. Looked up from germline, CDR1 is SGDLS and CDR2 is YYNGEE. CDR3 size: 16 residues. Trimming removed 4 bases from V and 0 bases from J, with 16 bases in between. The CDR3 sequence is CASSPYGLSLNTEAFF. As DNA, the CDR3 is TGTGCCAGCAGCCCTTACGGACTGAGCTTGAACACTGAAGCTTTCTTT. The variable domain in full, with the rest retrieved from reference TRBV9 and TRBJ1-1, is DSGVTQTPKHLITATGQRVTLRCSPRSGDLSVYWYQQSLDQGLQFLIQYYNGEERAKGNILERFSAQQFPDLHSELNLSSLELGDSALYFCASSPYGLSLNTEAFFGQGTRLTVV.

A word on this clone: In the same sample, other DNA sequences code for this CDR3. The chain links TRBV5-1 to TRBJ2-5, with 12 nucleotides matching TRBD2. This CDR3 region has 18 residues. The J segment lost 0 bases and the V segment lost 0 bases, leaving 6 bases of the junction unmatched. Germline V gene data show CDR1 as SGHRS and CDR2 as YFSETQ. The CDR3 is CASSLELAGGQYQETQYF. DNA of the CDR3: TGCGCCAGCAGCTTGGAGCTAGCGGGGGGGCAGTACCAAGAGACCCAGTACTTC.

This chain joins TRBV6-1 and TRBJ1-2, with D perhaps matching TRBD1 (6 bases). This CDR3 has 12 amino acids. Germline V gene lookup returns CDR1 MNHNS and CDR2 SASEGT. V was shortened by 5 bases and J by 8 bases, with 12 bases between the two germline ends. CDR3 protein: CASSWDIGGYTF. CDR3 bases: TGTGCCAGCAGTTGGGACATCGGCGGCTACACCTTC.

The V call is TRBV13, the J call TRBJ1-4; 12 nucleotides match TRBD1. The V segment lost 5 bases and the J segment 10 bases; nucleotides outside the gene matches: 11. In germline, CDR1 is PRHDT, CDR2 FYEKMQ (reference sequence). The CDR3 totals 16 residues. CDR3: CASSPNDGTGGRKLFF. CDR3 nucleotides: TGTGCCAGCAGCCCAAACGATGGGACAGGGGGCCGAAAACTGTTTTTT.